Following are 6 T cell receptor beta chains from one sample sequenced in a study of early T cells in non-severe SARS-CoV-2 infection (dated by TCRdb to about 2021). The library was generated by 5' RACE. Sequencing was carried out with a NextSeq 500. TCRdb reprocessed the public reads (quality trimming at Q25 with fastp, clone calling with MiXCR) and kept in-frame beta chains. Each entry is one CDR3 protein sequence, shown with its most common DNA and genes. The sample table holds about 69,000 distinct CDR3 sequences, of which under 9.5% were seen once. In total, the top ten clones hold 5.5% to 7% of the sample. The specimen sequenced was whole blood. The source is an adult who was a healthcare worker with PCR-confirmed SARS-CoV-2 infection or an uninfected control (not recorded which).

This clonotype was counted ten times or more. This chain links TRBV7-3 with TRBJ2-3, with D possibly being TRBD2 (6 bases). There are 16 residues in the CDR3. From germline, CDR1 is SGHTA and CDR2 FQGTGA. V was clipped by 1 base and J by 0 bases, with 11 bases between them. DNA of the CDR3: TGTGCCAGCAGCTTAAGGAGGGCATCTAGCACAGATACGCAGTATTTT. It codes for CASSLRRASSTDTQYF.

This clonotype came up a few times. This chain connects TRBV18 to TRBJ2-3, with a possible D match to TRBD1 (6 bases). Germline CDR1 is KGHSH and CDR2 is LQKENI. CDR3 length equals 15 residues. The germline V and J ends were trimmed by 3 bases and 1 base, with 11 bases remaining between them. This CDR3 reads CASSPGQIRTDTQYF. CDR3 nucleotide sequence: TGTGCCAGCTCACCCGGACAGATCCGCACAGATACGCAGTATTTT.

The chain has TRBV14 and TRBJ1-2; D is perhaps TRBD1 (6 bases). The CDR3 has 15 residues. Germline CDR1 is SGHDN and CDR2 is FVKESK. Deletions cut 0 bases from V and 2 bases from J, with 10 bases between. CDR3 loop: CASSQDQGLNYGYTF. CDR3 bases: TGTGCCAGCAGCCAAGACCAGGGGCTGAACTATGGCTACACCTTC.

This clonotype has a handful of counts. V is TRBV20-1 and J is TRBJ1-1; tentatively, D is TRBD1 (5 bases). Germline CDR1 and CDR2: DFQATT and SNEGSKA (reference sequence). The CDR3 sequence is 14 residues long. Trimming left V 0 bases short and J 6 bases short, with 14 bases between. The CDR3 DNA is TGCAGTGCTAGAGATGGAACAGGCTCTCCTGAAGCTTTCTTT. Translation gives CSARDGTGSPEAFF.

This clonotype has a count of ten or more. This chain links TRBV11-2 with TRBJ2-7, with 9 nucleotides matching TRBD1. V shed 5 bases and J 2 bases; nucleotides not matched to a gene: 10. Looked up from germline, CDR1 is SGHAT and CDR2 is FQNNGV. The CDR3 length is 16 residues. CDR3 bases: TGTGCCAGCAGCCTACTCTTGGGACAGGGAGCCTACGAGCAGTACTTC. Its translation: CASSLLLGQGAYEQYF.

This clonotype was counted a few times. The V and J genes are TRBV7-9 and TRBJ2-5; 8 nucleotides agree with TRBD2. V lost 3 bases, J lost 3 bases, and 3 bases stayed unmatched. This CDR3 region has 14 residues. CDR1 is SEHNR and CDR2 is FQNEAQ in the germline V gene (reference sequence). As DNA, the CDR3 is TGTGCCAGCAGCTTTGCAGCGGGAGAAGAGACCCAGTACTTC. Amino acids: CASSFAAGEETQYF. The full variable domain, rest sourced from reference TRBV7-9 and TRBJ2-5, is DTGVSQNPRHKITKRGQNVTFRCDPISEHNRLYWYRQTLGQGPEFLTYFQNEAQLEKSRLLSDRFSAERPKGSFSTLEIQRTEQGDSAMYLCASSFAAGEETQYFGPGTRLLVL.